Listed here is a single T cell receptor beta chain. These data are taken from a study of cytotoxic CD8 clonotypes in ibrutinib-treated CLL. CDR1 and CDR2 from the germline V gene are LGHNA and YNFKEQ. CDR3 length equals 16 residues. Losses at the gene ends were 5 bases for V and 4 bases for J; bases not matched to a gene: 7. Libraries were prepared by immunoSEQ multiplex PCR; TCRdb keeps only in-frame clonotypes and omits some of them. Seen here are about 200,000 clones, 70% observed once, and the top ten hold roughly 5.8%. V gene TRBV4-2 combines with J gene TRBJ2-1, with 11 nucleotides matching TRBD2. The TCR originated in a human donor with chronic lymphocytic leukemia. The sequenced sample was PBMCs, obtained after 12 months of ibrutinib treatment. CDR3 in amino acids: CASSEPGTSGYNEQFF. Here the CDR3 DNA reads TGTGCCAGCAGCGAACCAGGGACTAGCGGTTACAATGAGCAGTTCTTC.